These 17 T cell receptor beta chains share one sample of origin, sequenced in a study of cytomegalovirus exposure and HLA in healthy donors. The PCR made use of 60 Vbeta and 13 Jbeta primers. Using immunoSEQ multiplex PCR, the repertoire was profiled, and TCRdb retains in-frame clones only, with some absent. Of approximately 93,000 clones detected, around three quarters appear once; the ten largest clones hold approximately 3.4%. The sequenced material came from PBMCs. The receptors shown here come from a male donor in good health and CMV-seropositive.

The chain employs TRBV5-4 and TRBJ1-3, with 7 bases aligning to TRBD1. CDR1 and CDR2 (germline): SGHNT, YYREEE (reference sequence). Trimming cost V 4 bases and J 3 bases; bases outside gene matches: 4. The CDR3 sequence is 14 residues long. CDR3 protein: CASSLTGVGNTIYF. Here the CDR3 DNA reads TGTGCCAGCAGCCTAACAGGGGTTGGAAACACCATATATTTT.

This chain uses TRBV7-2 with TRBJ1-1, with no clear D. Germline loops: CDR1 SGHTA, CDR2 FQGNSA. This CDR3 is built from 14 residues. Trimming took off 1 base at V and 5 bases at J, with 11 bases between the two ends. In DNA form, the CDR3 reads TGTGCCAGCAGCTTAGGTCGACTAGGGACTGAAGCTTTCTTT. Translating it yields CASSLGRLGTEAFF.

This CDR3 reads CASRGTAYEQYF. CDR3 in DNA: TGTGCCAGCAGGGGGACAGCCTACGAGCAGTACTTC. The chain is built from TRBV2 and TRBJ2-7, with 7 bases matching TRBD1. Germline CDR1 and CDR2: SNHLY and FYNNEI. Trimming took 6 bases from V and 2 from J; bases not matched to a gene: 1. The CDR3 covers 12 residues.

The rearrangement links TRBV6-1 to TRBJ1-4; D is possibly TRBD1 (6 bases). Trimming took 5 bases from V and 0 from J, leaving 10 bases between them. From germline, CDR1 is MNHNS and CDR2 SASEGT. CDR3 length: 15 amino acids. The CDR3, as DNA: TGTGCCAGCAGTCGGTGGACAGCAACTAATGAAAAACTGTTTTTT. Translated, it gives CASSRWTATNEKLFF.

The table lists this clone with a count of one. For the CDR3, the DNA is TGCAGCGTTGCCAGCGGTAACACTGAAGCTTTCTTT. This encodes CSVASGNTEAFF. The chain carries TRBV29-1 and TRBJ1-1; D remains unclear. V was trimmed by 4 bases and J by 2 bases, leaving 8 bases between them. From germline, CDR1 is SQVTM and CDR2 ANQGSEA. The CDR3 spans 12 residues. The full variable domain, in which reference TRBV29-1 and TRBJ1-1 provide the parts outside the CDR3, is SAVISQKPSRDICQRGTSLTIQCQVDSQVTMMFWYRQQPGQSLTLIATANQGSEATYESGFVIDKFPISRPNLTFSTLTVSNMSPEDSSIYLCSVASGNTEAFFGQGTRLTVV.

The gene calls are TRBV5-8 and TRBJ1-4, with D uncertain. The germline V gene has CDR1 SGHTS and CDR2 YDEGEE. The CDR3 has 16 amino acids. The V gene lost 3 bases and the J gene lost 8 bases, with 20 bases spanning the gap. DNA of the CDR3: TGTGCCAGCAGCTCCTTAAGTACATTCGGAGGCGAAAAACTGTTTTTT. Encoded protein: CASSSLSTFGGEKLFF.

The rearrangement links TRBV5-1 to TRBJ2-5, with D unclear. This CDR3 is 13 amino acids long. Germline V gives CDR1 SGHRS, CDR2 YFSETQ. Deletions cut 4 bases from V and 7 bases from J, with 14 bases between. The CDR3 spells CASSGQWPWTQYF. CDR3 sequence (DNA): TGCGCCAGCAGCGGCCAATGGCCGTGGACCCAGTACTTC.

The V and J genes are TRBV6-5 and TRBJ1-3; the match to TRBD1 covers 8 bases. V gave up 11 bases and J gave up 1 base; unmatched junction bases: 7. This CDR3 is 14 amino acids long. Germline V gives CDR1 MNHEY, CDR2 SVGAGI. CDR3 sequence: CAVRQGLSGNTIYF. The CDR3 nucleotides read TGTGCCGTTAGACAGGGGTTGTCTGGAAACACCATATATTTT.

This chain links TRBV7-2 with TRBJ1-5; D ambiguous. The length of the CDR3 is 15 residues. V lost 3 bases and J 7 bases, leaving 16 bases between the germline ends. Germline CDR1 SGHTA, CDR2 FQGNSA. The CDR3 DNA reads as TGTGCCAGCAGCTTCTCGGGGTTACGCTGGCAGCCCCAGCATTTT. Translating gives CASSFSGLRWQPQHF.

The chain has TRBV15 and TRBJ1-1; 7 positions agree with TRBD1. CDR1 LNHNV and CDR2 YYDKDF come from the germline V gene (reference sequence). This CDR3 region has 15 residues. After removal of 3 bases from V and 2 bases from J, the junction contained 6 bases not matched to a gene. In DNA, the CDR3 is TGTGCCACCAGCAGGGGGAGACAGGGTAACACTGAAGCTTTCTTT. Amino acid sequence: CATSRGRQGNTEAFF.

The rearrangement links TRBV2 to TRBJ2-5; 8 bases align to TRBD2. V lost 4 bases and J lost 2; bases outside the gene matches: 6. The CDR3 is made up of 15 amino acids. In germline, CDR1 is SNHLY, CDR2 FYNNEI. The CDR3 is CASSGQIAGQETQYF. CDR3 nucleotides: TGTGCCAGCAGTGGTCAGATAGCGGGGCAAGAGACCCAGTACTTC.

The V call is TRBV27, the J call TRBJ1-1, with a possible D match to TRBD1 (5 bases). Germline CDR1 reads MNHEY; CDR2 reads SMNVEV (reference sequence). V lost 0 bases and J 5 bases, leaving 10 bases between the germline ends. This CDR3 region has 14 residues. The CDR3 DNA follows: TGTGCCAGCAGTTTATCGGGGGGGAGGACTGAAGCTTTCTTT. Translation gives CASSLSGGRTEAFF.

The J gene is TRBJ1-2, the V gene TRBV5-4, with D hard to call. The length of the CDR3 is 15 residues. V was trimmed by 3 bases and J by 6 bases, leaving 18 bases between them. CDR1 is SGHNT and CDR2 is YYREEE in the germline V gene (reference sequence). The CDR3 loop reads CASSSEVPPSNGYTF. In DNA, the CDR3 is TGTGCCAGCAGCTCTGAGGTTCCACCCTCCAATGGCTACACCTTC.

The V call is TRBV30, the J call TRBJ1-1; D might be TRBD1 (5 bases). The CDR3 is 13 amino acids. V was pared by 5 bases and J by 8 bases, with 18 bases between. The germline V gene has CDR1 GTSNPN and CDR2 SVGIG (reference sequence). The CDR3 nucleotides read TGTGCCTGGGATCGGGACTTTGGTCTAGAAGCTTTCTTT. Protein: CAWDRDFGLEAFF.

The chain uses TRBV30 and TRBJ2-2; D not resolved. CDR3 length: 12 amino acids. V gave up 2 bases and J gave up 6 bases, with 7 bases separating them. Germline V gives CDR1 GTSNPN, CDR2 SVGIG (reference sequence). The CDR3 region is CAWSKIAGELFF. The CDR3, as DNA: TGTGCCTGGAGTAAAATCGCCGGGGAGCTGTTTTTT.

J is TRBJ2-3 and V is TRBV5-6; possibly TRBD2 for D (5 bases). Germline-derived CDR1 and CDR2 are SGHDT and YYEEEE. Trimming left V 0 bases short and J 4 bases short, with 9 bases between. This CDR3 is built from 14 residues. The CDR3 loop is CASSLGPRADTQYF. The CDR3 DNA reads TGTGCCAGCAGCTTGGGACCGAGGGCAGATACGCAGTATTTT.

This rearrangement joins TRBV6-5 to TRBJ2-7, with TRBD1 matching over 7 bases. Trimming at V came to 5 bases and at J to 0 bases, leaving 4 bases not matched to a gene. Germline V gene data show CDR1 as MNHEY and CDR2 as SVGAGI. The CDR3 spans 14 residues. The DNA for the CDR3 is TGTGCCAGCAGTCGGACAGGCAGCTCCTACGAGCAGTACTTC. It yields the protein CASSRTGSSYEQYF.